The T cell receptor (beta chain) under discussion was sequenced for a study of blood T cell repertoires in COVID-19. On the study more broadly: T cells, B-cell-depleted T cells, or PBMCs provided the cDNA or gDNA that served as material.

Generated by immunoSEQ multiplex PCR, the TCRdb table keeps only in-frame clones and is missing some. The sample records 55,000 to 75,000 clones, 87% being singletons. Per the germline V gene, CDR1 is SGHNT and CDR2 is YYREEE (reference sequence). The CDR3 is made up of 14 amino acids. V lost 7 bases, J lost 3 bases, and 16 bases lay in between. The sequence was collected from a man in his fifties or sixties with active COVID-19. Material for sequencing was peripheral blood. V gene TRBV5-4 combines with J gene TRBJ1-2; perhaps TRBD1 as D (5 bases). The DNA of the CDR3 is TGTGCCAGCGGAGTCCGGCAGGGTCACTATGGCTACACCTTC. Translation: CASGVRQGHYGYTF. The complete variable domain, with remaining parts taken from reference TRBV5-4 and TRBJ1-2, reads ETGVTQSPTHLIKTRGQQVTLRCSSQSGHNTVSWYQQALGQGPQFIFQYYREEENGRGNFPPRFSGLQFPNYSSELNVNALELDDSALYLCASGVRQGHYGYTFGSGTRLTVV.